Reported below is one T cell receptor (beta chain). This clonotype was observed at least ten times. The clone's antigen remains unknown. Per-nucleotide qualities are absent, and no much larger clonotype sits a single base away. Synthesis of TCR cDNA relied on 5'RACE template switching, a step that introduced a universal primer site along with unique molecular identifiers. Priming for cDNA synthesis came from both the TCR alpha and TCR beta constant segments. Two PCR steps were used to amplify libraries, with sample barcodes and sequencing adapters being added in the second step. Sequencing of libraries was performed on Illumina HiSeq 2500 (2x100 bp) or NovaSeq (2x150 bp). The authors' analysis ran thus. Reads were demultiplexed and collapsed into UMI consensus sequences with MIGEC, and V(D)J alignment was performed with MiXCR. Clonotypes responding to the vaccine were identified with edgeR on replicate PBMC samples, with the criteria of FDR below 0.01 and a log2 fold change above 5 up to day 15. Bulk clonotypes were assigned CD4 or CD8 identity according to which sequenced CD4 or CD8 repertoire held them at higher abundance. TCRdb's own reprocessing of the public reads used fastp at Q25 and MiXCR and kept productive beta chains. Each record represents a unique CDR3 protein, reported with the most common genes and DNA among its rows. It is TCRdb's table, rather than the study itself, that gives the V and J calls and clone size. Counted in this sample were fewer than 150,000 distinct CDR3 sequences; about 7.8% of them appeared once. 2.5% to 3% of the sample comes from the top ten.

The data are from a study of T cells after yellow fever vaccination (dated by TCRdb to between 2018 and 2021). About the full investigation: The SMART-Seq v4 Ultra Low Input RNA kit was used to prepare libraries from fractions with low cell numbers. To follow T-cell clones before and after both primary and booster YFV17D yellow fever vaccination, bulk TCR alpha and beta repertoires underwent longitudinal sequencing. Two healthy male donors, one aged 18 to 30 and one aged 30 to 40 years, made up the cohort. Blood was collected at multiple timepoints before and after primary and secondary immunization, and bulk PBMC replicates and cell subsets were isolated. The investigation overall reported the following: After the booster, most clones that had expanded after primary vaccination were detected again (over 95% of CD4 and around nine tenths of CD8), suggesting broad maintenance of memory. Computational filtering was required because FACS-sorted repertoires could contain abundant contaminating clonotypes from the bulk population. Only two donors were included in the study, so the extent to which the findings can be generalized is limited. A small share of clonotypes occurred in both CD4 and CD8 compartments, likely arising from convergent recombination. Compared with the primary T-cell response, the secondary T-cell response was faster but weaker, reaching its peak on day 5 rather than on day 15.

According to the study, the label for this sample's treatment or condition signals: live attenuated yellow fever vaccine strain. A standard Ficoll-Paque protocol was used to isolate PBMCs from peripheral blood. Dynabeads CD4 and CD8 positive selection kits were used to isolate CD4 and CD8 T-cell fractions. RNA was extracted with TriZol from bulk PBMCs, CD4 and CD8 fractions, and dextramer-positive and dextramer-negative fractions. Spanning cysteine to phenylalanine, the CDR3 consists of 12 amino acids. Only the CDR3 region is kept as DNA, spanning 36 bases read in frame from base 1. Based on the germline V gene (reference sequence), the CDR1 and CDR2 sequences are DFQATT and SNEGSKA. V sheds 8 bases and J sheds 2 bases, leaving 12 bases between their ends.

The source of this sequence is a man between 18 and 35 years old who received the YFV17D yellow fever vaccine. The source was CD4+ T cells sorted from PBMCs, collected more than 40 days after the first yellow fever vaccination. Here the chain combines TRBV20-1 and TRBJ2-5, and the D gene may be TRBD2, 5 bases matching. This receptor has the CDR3 CSTRRGQETQYF. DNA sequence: TGCAGTACCCGTCGGGGACAAGAGACCCAGTACTTC.